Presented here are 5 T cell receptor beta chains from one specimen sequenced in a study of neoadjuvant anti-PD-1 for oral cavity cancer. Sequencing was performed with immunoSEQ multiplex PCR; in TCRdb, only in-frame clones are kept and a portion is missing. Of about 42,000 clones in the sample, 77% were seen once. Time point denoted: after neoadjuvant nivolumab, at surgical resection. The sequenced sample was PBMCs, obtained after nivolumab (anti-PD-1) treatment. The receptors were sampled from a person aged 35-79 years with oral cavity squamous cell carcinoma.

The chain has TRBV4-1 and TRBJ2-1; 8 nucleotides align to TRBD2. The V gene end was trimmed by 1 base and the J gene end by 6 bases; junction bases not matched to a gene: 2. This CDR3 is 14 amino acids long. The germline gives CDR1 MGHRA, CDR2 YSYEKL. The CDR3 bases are TGCGCCAGCAGCCAAGCCGGGACTAGCAATGAGCAGTTCTTC. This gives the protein CASSQAGTSNEQFF.

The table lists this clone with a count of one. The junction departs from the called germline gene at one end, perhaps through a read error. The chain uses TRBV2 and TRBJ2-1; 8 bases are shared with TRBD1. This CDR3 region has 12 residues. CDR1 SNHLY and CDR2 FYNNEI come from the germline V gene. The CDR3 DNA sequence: TGTGCCAGCAGGATCGGACAGGGAGTTCGGGTCTTC. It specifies CASRIGQGVRVF.

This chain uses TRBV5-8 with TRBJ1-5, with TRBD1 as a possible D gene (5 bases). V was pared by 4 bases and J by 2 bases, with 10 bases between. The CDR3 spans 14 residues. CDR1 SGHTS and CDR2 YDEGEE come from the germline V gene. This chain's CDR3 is CASSGWDGNQPQHF. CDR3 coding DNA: TGTGCCAGCAGCGGATGGGACGGCAATCAGCCCCAGCATTTT.

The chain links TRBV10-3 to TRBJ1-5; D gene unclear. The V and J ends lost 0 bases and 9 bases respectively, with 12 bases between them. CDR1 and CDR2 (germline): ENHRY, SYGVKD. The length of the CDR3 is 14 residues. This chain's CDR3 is CAISESKFGWPQHF. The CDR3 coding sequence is TGTGCCATCAGTGAGTCGAAATTCGGCTGGCCCCAGCATTTT.

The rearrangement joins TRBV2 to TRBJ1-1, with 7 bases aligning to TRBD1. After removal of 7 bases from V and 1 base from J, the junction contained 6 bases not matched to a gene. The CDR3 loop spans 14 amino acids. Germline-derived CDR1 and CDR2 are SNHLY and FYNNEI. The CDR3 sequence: CASTRQGPNTEAFF. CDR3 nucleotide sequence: TGTGCCAGCACCAGACAGGGCCCGAACACTGAAGCTTTCTTT.